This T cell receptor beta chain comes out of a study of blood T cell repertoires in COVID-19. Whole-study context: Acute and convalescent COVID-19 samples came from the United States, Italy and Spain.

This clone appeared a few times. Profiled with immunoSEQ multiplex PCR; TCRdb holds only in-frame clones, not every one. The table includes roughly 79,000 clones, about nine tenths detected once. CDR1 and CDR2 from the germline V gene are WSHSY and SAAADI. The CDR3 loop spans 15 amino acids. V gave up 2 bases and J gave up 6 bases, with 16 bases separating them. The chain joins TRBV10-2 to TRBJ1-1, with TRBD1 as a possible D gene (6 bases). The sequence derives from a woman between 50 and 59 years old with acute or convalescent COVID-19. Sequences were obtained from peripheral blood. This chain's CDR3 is CASSETTGILAEAFF. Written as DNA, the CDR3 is TGCGCCAGCAGTGAGACAACAGGGATCTTAGCTGAAGCTTTCTTT.